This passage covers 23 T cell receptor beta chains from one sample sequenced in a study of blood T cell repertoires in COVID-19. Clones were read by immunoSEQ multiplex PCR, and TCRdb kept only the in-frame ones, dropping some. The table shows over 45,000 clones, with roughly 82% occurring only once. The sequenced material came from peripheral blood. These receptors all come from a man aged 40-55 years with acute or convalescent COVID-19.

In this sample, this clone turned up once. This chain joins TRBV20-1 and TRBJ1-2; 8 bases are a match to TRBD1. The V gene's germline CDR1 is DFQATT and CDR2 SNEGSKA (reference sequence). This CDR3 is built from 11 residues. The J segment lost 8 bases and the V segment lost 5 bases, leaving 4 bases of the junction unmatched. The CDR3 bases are TGCAGTGCTCGGACAGGGCGGGGCTACACCTTC. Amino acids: CSARTGRGYTF.

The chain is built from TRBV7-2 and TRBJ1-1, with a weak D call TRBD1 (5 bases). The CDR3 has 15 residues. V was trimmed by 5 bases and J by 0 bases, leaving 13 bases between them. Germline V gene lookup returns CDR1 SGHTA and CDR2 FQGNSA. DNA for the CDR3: TGTGCCAGCAGCCCCGACAGATCGATGAACACTGAAGCTTTCTTT. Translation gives CASSPDRSMNTEAFF.

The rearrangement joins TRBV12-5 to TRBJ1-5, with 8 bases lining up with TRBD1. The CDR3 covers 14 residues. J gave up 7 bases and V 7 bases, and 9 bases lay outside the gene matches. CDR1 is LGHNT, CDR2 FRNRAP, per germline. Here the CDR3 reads CASVSDRGVQPQHF. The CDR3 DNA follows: TGTGCTAGTGTCTCAGACAGGGGAGTCCAGCCCCAGCATTTT.

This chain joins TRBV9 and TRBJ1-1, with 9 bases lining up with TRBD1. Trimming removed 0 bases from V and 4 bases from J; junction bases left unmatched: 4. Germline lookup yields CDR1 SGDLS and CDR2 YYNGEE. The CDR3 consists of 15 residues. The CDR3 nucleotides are TGTGCCAGCAGCGTAGAGGGGACAGGGACCACTGAAGCTTTCTTT. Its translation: CASSVEGTGTTEAFF.

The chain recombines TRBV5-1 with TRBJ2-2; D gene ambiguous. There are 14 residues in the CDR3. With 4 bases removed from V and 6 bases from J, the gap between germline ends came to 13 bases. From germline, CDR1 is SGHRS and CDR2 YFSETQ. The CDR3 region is CASSAGRWSGELFF. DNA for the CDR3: TGCGCCAGCAGCGCCGGCAGGTGGTCCGGGGAGCTGTTTTTT.

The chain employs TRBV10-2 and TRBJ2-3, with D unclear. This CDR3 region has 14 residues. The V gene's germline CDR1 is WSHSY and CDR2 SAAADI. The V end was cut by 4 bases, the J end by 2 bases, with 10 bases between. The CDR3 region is CASSGPRVTDTQYF. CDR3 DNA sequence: TGCGCCAGCAGTGGTCCCCGGGTCACAGATACGCAGTATTTT.

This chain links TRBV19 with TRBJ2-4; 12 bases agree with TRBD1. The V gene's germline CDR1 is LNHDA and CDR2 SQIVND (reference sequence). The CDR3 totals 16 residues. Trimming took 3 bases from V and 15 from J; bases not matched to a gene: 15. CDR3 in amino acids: CASSIGGTGGEKFRYF. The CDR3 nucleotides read TGTGCCAGTAGTATCGGCGGGACAGGGGGCGAGAAGTTTCGGTACTTC.

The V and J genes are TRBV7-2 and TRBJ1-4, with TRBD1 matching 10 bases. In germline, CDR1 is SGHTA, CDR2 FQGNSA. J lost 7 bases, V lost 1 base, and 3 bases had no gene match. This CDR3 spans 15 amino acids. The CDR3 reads CASSLGGTGVEKLFF. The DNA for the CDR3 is TGTGCCAGCAGCTTAGGCGGGACAGGGGTTGAAAAACTGTTTTTT.

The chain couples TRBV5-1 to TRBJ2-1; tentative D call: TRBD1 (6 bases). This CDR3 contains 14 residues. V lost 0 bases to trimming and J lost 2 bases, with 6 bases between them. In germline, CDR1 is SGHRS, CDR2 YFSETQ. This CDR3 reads CASSLGQAYNEQFF. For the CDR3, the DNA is TGCGCCAGCAGCTTGGGACAGGCCTACAATGAGCAGTTCTTC.

CDR3 in DNA: TGTGCCAGCAGCCGGGGGGATACGCAGTATTTT. It translates to CASSRGDTQYF. This rearrangement joins TRBV5-6 to TRBJ2-3; tentatively, D is TRBD2 (6 bases). This CDR3 contains 11 residues. Germline loops: CDR1 SGHDT, CDR2 YYEEEE. Deletions cut 4 bases from V and 6 bases from J, with 6 bases between.

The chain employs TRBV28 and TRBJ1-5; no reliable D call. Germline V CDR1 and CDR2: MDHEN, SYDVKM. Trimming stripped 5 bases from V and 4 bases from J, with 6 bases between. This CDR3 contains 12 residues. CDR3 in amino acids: CASSGLNQPQHF. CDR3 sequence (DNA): TGTGCCAGCAGTGGTCTAAATCAGCCCCAGCATTTT.

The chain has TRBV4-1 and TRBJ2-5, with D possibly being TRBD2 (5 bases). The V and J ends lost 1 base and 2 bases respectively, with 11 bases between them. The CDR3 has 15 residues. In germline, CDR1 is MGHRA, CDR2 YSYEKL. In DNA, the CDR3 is TGCGCCAGCAGCCAAGTCGGAACGGGGCAAGAGACCCAGTACTTC. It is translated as CASSQVGTGQETQYF.

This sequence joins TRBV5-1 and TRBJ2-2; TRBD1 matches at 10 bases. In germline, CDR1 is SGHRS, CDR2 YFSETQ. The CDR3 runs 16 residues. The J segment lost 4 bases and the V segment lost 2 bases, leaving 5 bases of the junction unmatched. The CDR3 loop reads CASSFNGQGVTGELFF. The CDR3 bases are TGCGCCAGCAGCTTTAACGGACAGGGGGTCACCGGGGAGCTGTTTTTT.

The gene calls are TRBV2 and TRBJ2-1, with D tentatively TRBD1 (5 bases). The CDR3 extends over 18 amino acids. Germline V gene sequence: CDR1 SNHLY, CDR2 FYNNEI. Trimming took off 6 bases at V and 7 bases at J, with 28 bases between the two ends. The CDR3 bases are TGTGCCAGCAGCCGACAGCCCACCCGACCTCTTGGTTTGAATGAGCAGTTCTTC. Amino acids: CASSRQPTRPLGLNEQFF.

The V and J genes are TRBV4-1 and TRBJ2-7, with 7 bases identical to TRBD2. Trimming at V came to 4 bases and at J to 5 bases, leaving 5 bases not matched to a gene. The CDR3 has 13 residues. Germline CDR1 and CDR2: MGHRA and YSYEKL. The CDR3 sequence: CASSPQAGDEQYF. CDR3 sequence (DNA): TGCGCCAGCAGCCCACAGGCGGGGGACGAGCAGTACTTC.

Here the CDR3 DNA reads TGTGCCGGCTCGTCCGGGGGGTGGAGAGATGAGCAGTTCTTC. Protein: CAGSSGGWRDEQFF. The V gene is TRBV7-9, the J gene TRBJ2-1, with TRBD2 matching 7 bases. The V gene end was trimmed by 11 bases and the J gene end by 8 bases; junction bases not matched to a gene: 15. The CDR3 has 14 amino acids. Germline CDR1 SEHNR, CDR2 FQNEAQ (reference sequence).

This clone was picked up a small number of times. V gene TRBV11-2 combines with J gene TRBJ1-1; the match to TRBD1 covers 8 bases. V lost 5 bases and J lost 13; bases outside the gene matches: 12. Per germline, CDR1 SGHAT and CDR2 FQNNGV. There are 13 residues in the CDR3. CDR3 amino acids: CASSRKGGQGIFF. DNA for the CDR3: TGTGCCAGCAGCCGAAAGGGAGGACAGGGAATTTTCTTT.

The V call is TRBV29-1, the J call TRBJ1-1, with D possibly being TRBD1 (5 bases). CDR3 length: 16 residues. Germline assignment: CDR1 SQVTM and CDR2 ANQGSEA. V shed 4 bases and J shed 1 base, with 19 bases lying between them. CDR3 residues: CSVGLWGVSQNTEAFF. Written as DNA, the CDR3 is TGCAGCGTTGGGTTATGGGGGGTCTCCCAGAACACTGAAGCTTTCTTT.

CDR3 bases: TGCGCCAGCAGCCTCGGAGGCCTAGCCGCCAATGAGCAGTTCTTC. Translated: CASSLGGLAANEQFF. The rearrangement uses TRBV5-1 and TRBJ2-1; perhaps TRBD2 as D (5 bases). V lost 4 bases and J lost 6, with 17 bases in between. CDR1 SGHRS and CDR2 YFSETQ come from the germline V gene. The CDR3 covers 15 residues.

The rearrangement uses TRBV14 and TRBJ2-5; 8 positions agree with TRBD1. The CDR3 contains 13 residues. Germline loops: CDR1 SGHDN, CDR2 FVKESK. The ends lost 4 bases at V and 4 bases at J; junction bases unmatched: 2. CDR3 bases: TGTGCCAGCAGCCGCAGGGGGCGAGAGACCCAGTACTTC. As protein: CASSRRGRETQYF.

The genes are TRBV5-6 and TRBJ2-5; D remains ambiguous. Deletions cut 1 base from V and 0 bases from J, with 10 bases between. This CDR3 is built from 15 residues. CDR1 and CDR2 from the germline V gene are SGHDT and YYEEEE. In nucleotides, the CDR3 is TGTGCCAGCAGCTTGTTTGGGCCGAACCAAGAGACCCAGTACTTC. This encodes CASSLFGPNQETQYF. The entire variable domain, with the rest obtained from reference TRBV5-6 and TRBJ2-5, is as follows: DAGVTQSPTHLIKTRGQQVTLRCSPKSGHDTVSWYQQALGQGPQFIFQYYEEEERQRGNFPDRFSGHQFPNYSSELNVNALLLGDSALYLCASSLFGPNQETQYFGPGTRLLVL.

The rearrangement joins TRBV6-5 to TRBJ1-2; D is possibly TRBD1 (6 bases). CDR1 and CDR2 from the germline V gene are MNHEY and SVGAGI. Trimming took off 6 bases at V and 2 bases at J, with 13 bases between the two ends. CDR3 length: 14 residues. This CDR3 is CASSVDRNNYGYTF. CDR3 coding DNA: TGTGCCAGCAGCGTGGACAGAAACAACTATGGCTACACCTTC.

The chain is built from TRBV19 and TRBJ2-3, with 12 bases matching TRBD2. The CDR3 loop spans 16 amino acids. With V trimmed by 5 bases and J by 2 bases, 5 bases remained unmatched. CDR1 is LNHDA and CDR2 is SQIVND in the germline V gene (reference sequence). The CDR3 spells CASSLLAGGNTDTQYF. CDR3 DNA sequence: TGTGCCAGTAGTCTACTAGCGGGGGGAAACACAGATACGCAGTATTTT.